The rows below give T cell receptor beta chains drawn from one sample of a study of CD8+ T cells in alopecia areata. Data came from immunoSEQ multiplex PCR; TCRdb stores just in-frame clones and leaves some out. The table has about 200,000 clones, more than 50% seen once. Sequenced here: CD4+ T cells sorted from blood, sampled at week 24, from a patient treated with tofacitinib. These TCRs come from a human donor with alopecia areata. Both conserved end residues are part of each CDR3. Each record gives: CDR3 length, V gene, J gene, CDR3 protein.

>14|TRBV18|TRBJ1-2
CASSPTGGVYGYTF
>15|TRBV5-4|TRBJ2-3
CASSLGTRGSDTQYF
>15|TRBV5-1|TRBJ2-3
CASSDYDSRTDTQYF
>15|TRBV30|TRBJ1-2
CAWSQTTQGVEGYTF
>14|TRBV4-3|TRBJ1-1
CASSQDLHYPEAFF
>16|TRBV5-6|TRBJ2-3
CASSSLDTFSTDTQYF
>14|TRBV27|TRBJ1-6
CASSGDSPASPLHF
>16|TRBV10-3|TRBJ1-1
CAISGYRADMNTEAFF
>11|TRBV6-5|TRBJ1-1
CASSQAGEAFF
>12|TRBV30|TRBJ2-1
CAWSFGGNEQFF
>16|TRBV5-1|TRBJ2-5
CASSSTLRSGFETQYF
>13|TRBV6-1|TRBJ2-7
CASSGAAQGEQYF